This T cell receptor (beta chain) was retrieved from a study of shared clonotypes between healthy human individuals. Profiled with immunoSEQ multiplex PCR; TCRdb holds only in-frame clones, not every one. This sample has about 1.1 million clones, with 70% to 80% found just once. This clone showed up just a few times. CDR1 SGHTA and CDR2 FQGNSA come from the germline V gene. J was trimmed by 7 bases and V by 5 bases; bases with no gene match: 14. The length of the CDR3 is 15 residues. The chain uses TRBV7-2 and TRBJ2-7; 7 nucleotides align to TRBD1. The sequence was collected from a man aged 18 to 29 in good health. Some clones in this sample may be carry-over from other donors' samples. Source material: memory CD4+ T cells from PBMCs. Subset of the sample: CD45RA-negative fraction. The CDR3 is CASSRRQGPGFEQYF. The CDR3 nucleotides read TGTGCCAGCAGCAGACGACAGGGCCCGGGTTTTGAGCAGTACTTC.